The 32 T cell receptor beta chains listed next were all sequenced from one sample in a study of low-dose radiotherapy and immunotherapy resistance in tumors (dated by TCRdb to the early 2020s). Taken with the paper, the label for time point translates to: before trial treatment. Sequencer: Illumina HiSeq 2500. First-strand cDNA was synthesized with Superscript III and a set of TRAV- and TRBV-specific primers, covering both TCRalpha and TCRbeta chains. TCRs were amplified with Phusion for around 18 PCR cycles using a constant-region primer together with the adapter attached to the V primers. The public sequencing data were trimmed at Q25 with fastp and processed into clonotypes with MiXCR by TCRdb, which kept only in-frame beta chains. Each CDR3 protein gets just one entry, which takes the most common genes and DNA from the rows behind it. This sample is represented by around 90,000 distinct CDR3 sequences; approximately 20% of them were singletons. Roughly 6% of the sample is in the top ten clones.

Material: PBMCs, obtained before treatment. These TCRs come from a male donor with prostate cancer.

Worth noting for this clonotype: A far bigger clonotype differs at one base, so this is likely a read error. CDR3 sequence reads: CASSSAGGSNEQFF. CDR3 DNA: TGTGCCAGCAGTTCAGCGGGAGGGTCCAACGAGCAGTTCTTC. The J gene is TRBJ2-1, the V gene TRBV28; 10 nucleotides match TRBD2. This CDR3 has 14 amino acids. Germline assignment: CDR1 MDHEN and CDR2 SYDVKM. The V gene end was trimmed by 4 bases and the J gene end by 10 bases; junction bases not matched to a gene: 7.

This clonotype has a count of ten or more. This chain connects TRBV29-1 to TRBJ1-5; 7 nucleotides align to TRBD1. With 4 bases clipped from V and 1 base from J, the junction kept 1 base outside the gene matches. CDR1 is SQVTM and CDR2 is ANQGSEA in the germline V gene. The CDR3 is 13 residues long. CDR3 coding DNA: TGCAGCGTTGCCAGGGGGAGCAATCAGCCCCAGCATTTT. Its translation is CSVARGSNQPQHF.

The CDR3 bases are TGTGCCATCAGTGCCATTGGCTATGGCTACACCTTC. Its protein is CAISAIGYGYTF. This chain connects TRBV10-3 to TRBJ1-2; unclear D gene. The V gene's germline CDR1 is ENHRY and CDR2 SYGVKD. The V gene lost 4 bases and the J gene lost 4 bases, with 7 bases spanning the gap. The CDR3 has 12 amino acids.

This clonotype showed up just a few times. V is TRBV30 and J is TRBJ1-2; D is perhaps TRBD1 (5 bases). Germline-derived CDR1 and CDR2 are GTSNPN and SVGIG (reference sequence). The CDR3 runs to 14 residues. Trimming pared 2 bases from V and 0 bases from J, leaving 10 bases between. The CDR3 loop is CAWSSGGANYGYTF. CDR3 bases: TGTGCCTGGAGTTCTGGGGGGGCTAACTATGGCTACACCTTC.

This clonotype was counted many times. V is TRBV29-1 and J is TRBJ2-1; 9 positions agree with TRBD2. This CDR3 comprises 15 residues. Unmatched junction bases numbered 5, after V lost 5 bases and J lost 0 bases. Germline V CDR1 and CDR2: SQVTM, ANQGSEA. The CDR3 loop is CSVPPRGGSYNEQFF. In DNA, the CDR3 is TGCAGCGTTCCACCGCGGGGGGGCTCCTACAATGAGCAGTTCTTC.

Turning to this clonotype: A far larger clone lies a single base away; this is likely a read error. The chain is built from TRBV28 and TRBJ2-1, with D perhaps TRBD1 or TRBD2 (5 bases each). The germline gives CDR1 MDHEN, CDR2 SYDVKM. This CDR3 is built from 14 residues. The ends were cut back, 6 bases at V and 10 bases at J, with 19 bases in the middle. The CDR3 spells CASSRPRFRDEQFF. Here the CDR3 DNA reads TGTGCCAGCAGCCGCCCCCGATTTCGGGACGAGCAGTTCTTC.

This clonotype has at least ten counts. CDR3 in amino acids: CASSFVVPGRTGGFYGYTF. CDR3 DNA sequence: TGTGCCAGCAGTTTTGTAGTCCCAGGCCGGACAGGGGGGTTCTATGGCTACACCTTC. This chain links TRBV12-3 or TRBV12-4 with TRBJ1-2, with 10 bases aligning to TRBD1. The CDR3 totals 19 residues. Trimming took 3 bases from V and 4 from J; bases not matched to a gene: 17.

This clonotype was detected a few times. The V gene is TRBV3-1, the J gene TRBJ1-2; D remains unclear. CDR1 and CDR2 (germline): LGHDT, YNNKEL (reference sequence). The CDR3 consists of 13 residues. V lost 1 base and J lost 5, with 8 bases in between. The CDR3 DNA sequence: TGTGCCAGCAGCCAAGTCGCCAGTTATGGCTACACCTTC. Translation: CASSQVASYGYTF.

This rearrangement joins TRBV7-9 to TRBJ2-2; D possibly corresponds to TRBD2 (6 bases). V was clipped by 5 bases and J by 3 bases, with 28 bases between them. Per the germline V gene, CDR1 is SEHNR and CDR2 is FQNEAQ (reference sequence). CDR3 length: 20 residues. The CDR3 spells CASSDTKTGTSRTDTGELFF. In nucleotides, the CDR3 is TGTGCCAGCAGCGATACAAAAACCGGGACTTCAAGGACCGACACCGGGGAGCTGTTTTTT.

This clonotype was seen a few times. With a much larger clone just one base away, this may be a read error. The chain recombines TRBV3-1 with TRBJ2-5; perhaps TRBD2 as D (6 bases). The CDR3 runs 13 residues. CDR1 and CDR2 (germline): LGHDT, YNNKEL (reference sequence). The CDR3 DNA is TGTGCCAGCAAGACTAGTCTAGGGGAGACCCAGCACTTC. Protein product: CASKTSLGETQHF.

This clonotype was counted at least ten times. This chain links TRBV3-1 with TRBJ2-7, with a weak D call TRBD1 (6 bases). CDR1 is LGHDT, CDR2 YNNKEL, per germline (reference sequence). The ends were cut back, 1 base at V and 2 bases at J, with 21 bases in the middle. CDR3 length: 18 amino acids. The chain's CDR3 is CASSQVISGTIGPYEQYF. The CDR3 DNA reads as TGTGCCAGCAGCCAAGTTATATCGGGGACAATAGGTCCCTACGAGCAGTACTTC.

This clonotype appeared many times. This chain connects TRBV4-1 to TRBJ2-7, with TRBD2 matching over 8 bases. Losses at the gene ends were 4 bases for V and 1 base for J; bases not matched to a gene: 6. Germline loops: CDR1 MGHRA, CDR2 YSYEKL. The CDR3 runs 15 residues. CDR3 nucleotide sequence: TGCGCCAGCAGCCTGTCGGGGGGGCCTTCCTACGAGCAGTACTTC. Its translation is CASSLSGGPSYEQYF.

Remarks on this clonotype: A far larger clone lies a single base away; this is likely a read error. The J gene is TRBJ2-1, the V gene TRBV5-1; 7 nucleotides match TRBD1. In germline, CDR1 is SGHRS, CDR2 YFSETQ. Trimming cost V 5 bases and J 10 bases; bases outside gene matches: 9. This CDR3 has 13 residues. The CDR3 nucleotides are TGCGCCAGCAGTGGGACAGAGGCCTACGAGCAGTTCTTC. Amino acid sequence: CASSGTEAYEQFF.

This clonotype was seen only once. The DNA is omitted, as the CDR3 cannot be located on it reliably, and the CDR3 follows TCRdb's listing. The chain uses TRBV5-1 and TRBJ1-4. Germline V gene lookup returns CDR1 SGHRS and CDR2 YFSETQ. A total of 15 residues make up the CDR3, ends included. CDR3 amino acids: CASTHSGANEKLFFF.

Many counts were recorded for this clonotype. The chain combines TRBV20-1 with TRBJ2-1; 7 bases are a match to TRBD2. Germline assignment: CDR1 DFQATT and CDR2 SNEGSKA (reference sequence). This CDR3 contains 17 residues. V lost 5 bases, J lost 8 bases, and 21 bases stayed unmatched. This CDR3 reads CSALAPFRAGELHEQFF. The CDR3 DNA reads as TGCAGTGCTCTAGCGCCTTTCAGGGCGGGAGAATTACATGAGCAGTTCTTC.

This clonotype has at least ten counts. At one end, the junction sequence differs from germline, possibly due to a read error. As DNA, the CDR3 is TGTGCCAGCAGCTTGGGGGGGAAGGGTGAAGCTTTCTTT. The encoded protein is CASSLGGKGEAFF. The rearrangement links TRBV5-1 to TRBJ1-1, with D possibly being TRBD1 (5 bases). This CDR3 is 13 amino acids long. Germline loops: CDR1 SGHRS, CDR2 YFSETQ.

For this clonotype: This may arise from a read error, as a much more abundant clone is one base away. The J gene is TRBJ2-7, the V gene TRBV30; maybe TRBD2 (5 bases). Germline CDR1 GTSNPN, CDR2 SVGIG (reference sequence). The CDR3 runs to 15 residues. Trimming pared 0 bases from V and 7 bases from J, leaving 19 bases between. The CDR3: CAWSVRGGRGSEQYF. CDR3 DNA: TGTGCCTGGAGTGTACGTGGCGGCCGGGGTAGTGAGCAGTACTTC. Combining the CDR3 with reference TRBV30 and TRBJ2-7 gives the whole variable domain SQTIHQWPATLVQPVGSPLSLECTVEGTSNPNLYWYRQAAGRGLQLLFYSVGIGQISSEVPQNLSASRPQDRQFILSSKKLLLSDSGFYLCAWSVRGGRGSEQYFGPGTRLTVT.

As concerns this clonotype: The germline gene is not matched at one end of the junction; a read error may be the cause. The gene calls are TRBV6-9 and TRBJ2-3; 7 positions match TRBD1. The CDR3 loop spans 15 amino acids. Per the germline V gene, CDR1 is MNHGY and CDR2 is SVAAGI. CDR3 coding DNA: TGTGCCATCAGTGAGATCAGGGGGAACACAGATACGCAGTATTTT. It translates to CAISEIRGNTDTQYF.

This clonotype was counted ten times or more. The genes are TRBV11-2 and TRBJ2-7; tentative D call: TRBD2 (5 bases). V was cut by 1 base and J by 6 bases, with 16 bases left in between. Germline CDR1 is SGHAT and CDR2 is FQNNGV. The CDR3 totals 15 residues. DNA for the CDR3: TGTGCCAGCAGCTTAGTCAGTCCGGCTAGCTCCGAGCAGTACTTC. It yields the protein CASSLVSPASSEQYF.

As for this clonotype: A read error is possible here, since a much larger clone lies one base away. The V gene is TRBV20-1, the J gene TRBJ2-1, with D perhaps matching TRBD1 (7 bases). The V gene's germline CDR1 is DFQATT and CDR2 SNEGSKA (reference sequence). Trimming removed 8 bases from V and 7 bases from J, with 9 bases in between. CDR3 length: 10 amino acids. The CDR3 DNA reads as TGCAGTTCAGGGGGGAATGAGCAGTTCTTC. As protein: CSSGGNEQFF.

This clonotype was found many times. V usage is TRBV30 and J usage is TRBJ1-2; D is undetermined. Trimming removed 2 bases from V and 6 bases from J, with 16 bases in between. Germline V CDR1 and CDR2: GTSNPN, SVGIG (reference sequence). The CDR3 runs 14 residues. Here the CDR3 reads CAWSYSGFLNGYTF. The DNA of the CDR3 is TGTGCCTGGAGTTATTCCGGGTTTCTTAATGGCTACACCTTC.

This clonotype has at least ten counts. The CDR3 DNA reads as TGCAGTGCCCCCCAAGCGGGAGCGGGTGATGAGCAGTTCTTC. Translating gives CSAPQAGAGDEQFF. The gene calls are TRBV20-1 and TRBJ2-1; 8 positions agree with TRBD2. The CDR3 consists of 14 residues. Germline lookup yields CDR1 DFQATT and CDR2 SNEGSKA (reference sequence). V gave up 6 bases and J gave up 8 bases; unmatched junction bases: 12.

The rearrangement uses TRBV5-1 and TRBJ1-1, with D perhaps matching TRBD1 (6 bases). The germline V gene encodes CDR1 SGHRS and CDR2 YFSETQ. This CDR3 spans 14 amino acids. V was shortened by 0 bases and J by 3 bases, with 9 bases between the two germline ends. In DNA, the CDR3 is TGCGCCAGCAGCTTGGACAGGGCTTACACTGAAGCTTTCTTT. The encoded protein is CASSLDRAYTEAFF.

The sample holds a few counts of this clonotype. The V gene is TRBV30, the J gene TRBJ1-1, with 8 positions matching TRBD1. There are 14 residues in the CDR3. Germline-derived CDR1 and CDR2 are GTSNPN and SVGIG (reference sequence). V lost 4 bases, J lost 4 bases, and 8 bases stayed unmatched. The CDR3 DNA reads TGTGCCTGGAACCCGGACAGGGAGGCCACTGAAGCTTTCTTT. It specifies CAWNPDREATEAFF.

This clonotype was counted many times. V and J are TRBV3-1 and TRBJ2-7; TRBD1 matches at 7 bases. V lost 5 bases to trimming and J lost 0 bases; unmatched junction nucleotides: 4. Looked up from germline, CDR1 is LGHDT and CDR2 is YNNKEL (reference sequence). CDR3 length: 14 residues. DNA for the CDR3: TGTGCCAGCAGCACGACAGGGTCCTCCTACGAGCAGTACTTC. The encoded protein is CASSTTGSSYEQYF.

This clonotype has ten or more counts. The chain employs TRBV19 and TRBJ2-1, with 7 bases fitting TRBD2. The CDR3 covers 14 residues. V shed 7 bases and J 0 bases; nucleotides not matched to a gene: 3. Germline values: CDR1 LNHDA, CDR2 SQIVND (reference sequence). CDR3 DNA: TGTGCCAGTATCCCTAGCGGCTCCTACAATGAGCAGTTCTTC. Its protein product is CASIPSGSYNEQFF. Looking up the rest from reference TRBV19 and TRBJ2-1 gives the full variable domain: DGGITQSPKYLFRKEGQNVTLSCEQNLNHDAMYWYRQDPGQGLRLIYYSQIVNDFQKGDIAEGYSVSREKKESFPLTVTSAQKNPTAFYLCASIPSGSYNEQFFGPGTRLTVL.

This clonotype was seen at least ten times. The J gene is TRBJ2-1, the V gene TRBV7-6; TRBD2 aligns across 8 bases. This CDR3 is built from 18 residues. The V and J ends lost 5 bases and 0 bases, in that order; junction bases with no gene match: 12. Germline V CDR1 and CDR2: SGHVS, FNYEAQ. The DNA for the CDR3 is TGTGCCAGCAGCGCTAGGGGAAGACTAGCGCTCTCCTACAATGAGCAGTTCTTC. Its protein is CASSARGRLALSYNEQFF.

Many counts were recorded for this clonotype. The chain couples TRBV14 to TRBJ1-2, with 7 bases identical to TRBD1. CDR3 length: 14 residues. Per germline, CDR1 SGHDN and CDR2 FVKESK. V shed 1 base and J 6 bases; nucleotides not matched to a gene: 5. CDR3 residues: CASSQVRGGDGYTF. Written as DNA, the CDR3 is TGTGCCAGCAGCCAAGTCCGAGGGGGCGATGGCTACACCTTC.

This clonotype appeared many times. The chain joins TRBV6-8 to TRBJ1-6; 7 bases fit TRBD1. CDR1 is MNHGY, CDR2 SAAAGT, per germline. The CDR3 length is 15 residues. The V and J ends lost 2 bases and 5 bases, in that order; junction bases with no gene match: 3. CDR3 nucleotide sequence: TGTGCCAGCAGTTACCGGGACAGAGATAATTCACCCCTCCACTTT. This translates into CASSYRDRDNSPLHF.

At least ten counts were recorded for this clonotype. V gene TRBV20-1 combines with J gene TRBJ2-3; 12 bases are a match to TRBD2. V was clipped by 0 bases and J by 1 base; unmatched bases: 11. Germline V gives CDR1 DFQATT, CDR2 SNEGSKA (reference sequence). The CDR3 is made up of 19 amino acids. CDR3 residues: CSARDPLAGGGRGTDTQYF. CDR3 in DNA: TGCAGTGCTAGAGACCCCCTAGCGGGGGGGGGACGTGGCACAGATACGCAGTATTTT.

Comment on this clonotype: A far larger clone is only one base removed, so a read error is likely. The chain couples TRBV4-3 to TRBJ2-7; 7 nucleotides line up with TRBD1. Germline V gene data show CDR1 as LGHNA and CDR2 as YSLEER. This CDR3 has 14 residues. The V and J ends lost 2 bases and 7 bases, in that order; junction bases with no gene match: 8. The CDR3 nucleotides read TGCGCCAGCAGCCAACCGGACAGGCGGAATGAGCAGTACTTC. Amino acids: CASSQPDRRNEQYF.

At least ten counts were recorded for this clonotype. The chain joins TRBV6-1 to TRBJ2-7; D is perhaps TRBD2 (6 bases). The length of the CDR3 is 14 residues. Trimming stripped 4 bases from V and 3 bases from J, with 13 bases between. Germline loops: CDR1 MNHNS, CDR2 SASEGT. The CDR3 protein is CASSGGLIVYEQYF. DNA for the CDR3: TGTGCCAGCAGTGGTGGACTAATTGTCTACGAGCAGTACTTC.